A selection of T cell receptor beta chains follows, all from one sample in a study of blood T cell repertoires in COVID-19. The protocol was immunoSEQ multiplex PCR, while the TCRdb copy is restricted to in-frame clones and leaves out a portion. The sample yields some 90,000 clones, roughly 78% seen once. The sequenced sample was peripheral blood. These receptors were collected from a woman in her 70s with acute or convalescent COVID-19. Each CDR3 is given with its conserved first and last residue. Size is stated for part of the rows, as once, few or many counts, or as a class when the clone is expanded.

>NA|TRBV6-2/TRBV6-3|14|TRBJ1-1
CASSSVGQSTEAFF
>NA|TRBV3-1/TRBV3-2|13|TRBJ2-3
CASSQFRGDTQYF
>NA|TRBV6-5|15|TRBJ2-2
CASSPGTGFTGELFF
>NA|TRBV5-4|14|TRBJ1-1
CASSLSFMNTEAFF
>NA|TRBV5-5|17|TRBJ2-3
CATTASGVRSSTDTQYF
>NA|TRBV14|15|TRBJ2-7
CASSHWRGASYEQYF
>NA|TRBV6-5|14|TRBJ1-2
CASSYQGANYGYTF
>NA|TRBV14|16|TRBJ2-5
CASSPLLWGGGETQYF
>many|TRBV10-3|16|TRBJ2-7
CAISDRTSGSSYEQYF
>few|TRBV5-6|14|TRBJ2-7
CASNEGVGSYEQYF
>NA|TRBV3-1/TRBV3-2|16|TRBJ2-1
CASSFSGAGSYNEQFF
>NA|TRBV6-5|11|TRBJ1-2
CASSSLGGYTF
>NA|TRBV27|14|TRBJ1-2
CASFPGQGARGYTF
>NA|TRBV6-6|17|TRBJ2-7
CASSPFSTSLKAYEQYF
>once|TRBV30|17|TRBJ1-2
CAWSSRDRGRVYYGYTF
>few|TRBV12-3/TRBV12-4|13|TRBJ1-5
CASMLGARQPQHF
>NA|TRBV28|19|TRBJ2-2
CASSFRNRRNVGDTGELFF